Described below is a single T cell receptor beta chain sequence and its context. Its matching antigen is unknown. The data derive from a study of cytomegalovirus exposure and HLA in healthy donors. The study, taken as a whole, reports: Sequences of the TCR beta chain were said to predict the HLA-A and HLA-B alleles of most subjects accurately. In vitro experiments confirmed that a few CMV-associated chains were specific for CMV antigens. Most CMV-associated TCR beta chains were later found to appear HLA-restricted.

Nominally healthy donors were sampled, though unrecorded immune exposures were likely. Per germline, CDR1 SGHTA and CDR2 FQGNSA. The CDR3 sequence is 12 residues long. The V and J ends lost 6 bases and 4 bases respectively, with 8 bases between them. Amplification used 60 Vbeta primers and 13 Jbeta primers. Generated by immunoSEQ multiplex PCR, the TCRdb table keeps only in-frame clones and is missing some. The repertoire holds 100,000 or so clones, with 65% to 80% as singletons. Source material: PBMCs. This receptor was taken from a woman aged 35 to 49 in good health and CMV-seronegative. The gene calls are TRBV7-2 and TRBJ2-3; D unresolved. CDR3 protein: CASSLFADTQYF. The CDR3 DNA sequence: TGTGCCAGCAGTTTGTTCGCAGATACGCAGTATTTT.